The clone carrying this TCR beta chain turned up a few times. This sample stems from a study of blood T cell repertoires in COVID-19. Looking at the study overall: Italy, Spain and the United States were the sources of the convalescent and acute COVID-19 samples. Sources were T cells, B-cell-depleted T cells, or PBMCs; the material itself was cDNA or gDNA.

Methods used by the authors: Using reference gene primer amplification, nucleated cell counts were estimated. Measured with immunoSEQ multiplex PCR; TCRdb has only the in-frame clones, and not every one. From that table come the V and J calls and clone size; the DNA was used to work out D and trimming. The profile shows some 200,000 clones, approximately 81% of them singletons. What was sequenced was peripheral blood. The sequence derives from a man between 50 and 59 years old who had recovered from COVID-19.

CDR3 nucleotide sequence: TGTGCCAGCAGTGACAGGGAAGGGAATCAGCCCCAGCATTTT. It codes for CASSDREGNQPQHF. The V gene is TRBV2, the J gene TRBJ1-5, with D maybe TRBD1 (5 bases). Per the germline V gene, CDR1 is SNHLY and CDR2 is FYNNEI. Trimming took off 3 bases at V and 4 bases at J, with 10 bases between the two ends. This CDR3 spans 14 amino acids. Supplemented by reference TRBV2 and TRBJ1-5, the full variable domain reads EPEVTQTPSHQVTQMGQEVILRCVPISNHLYFYWYRQILGQKVEFLVSFYNNEISEKSEIFDDQFSVERPDGSNFTLKIRSTKLEDSAMYFCASSDREGNQPQHFGDGTRLSIL.